This T cell receptor beta chain was observed in a study of cytomegalovirus exposure and HLA in healthy donors. About the research overall: Clustering assigned approximately 78% of the roughly 400 genotyped donors to the Caucasian-associated ancestry cluster.

PCR employed 60 Vbeta and 13 Jbeta primers. Clones were read by immunoSEQ multiplex PCR, and TCRdb kept only the in-frame ones, dropping some. The sample has 150,000 to 200,000 clones, approximately 84% seen once. The germline V gene has CDR1 GTSNPN and CDR2 SVGIG (reference sequence). Trimming left V 4 bases short and J 1 base short, with 13 bases between. The CDR3 loop spans 14 amino acids. The sequencing input was PBMCs. This chain joins TRBV30 and TRBJ1-1; no firm D call. The receptor comes from a boy aged 5 to 17 in good health and CMV-seronegative. The CDR3 sequence is CAWIGAGKNTEAFF. Here the CDR3 DNA reads TGTGCCTGGATAGGAGCCGGGAAGAACACTGAAGCTTTCTTT.